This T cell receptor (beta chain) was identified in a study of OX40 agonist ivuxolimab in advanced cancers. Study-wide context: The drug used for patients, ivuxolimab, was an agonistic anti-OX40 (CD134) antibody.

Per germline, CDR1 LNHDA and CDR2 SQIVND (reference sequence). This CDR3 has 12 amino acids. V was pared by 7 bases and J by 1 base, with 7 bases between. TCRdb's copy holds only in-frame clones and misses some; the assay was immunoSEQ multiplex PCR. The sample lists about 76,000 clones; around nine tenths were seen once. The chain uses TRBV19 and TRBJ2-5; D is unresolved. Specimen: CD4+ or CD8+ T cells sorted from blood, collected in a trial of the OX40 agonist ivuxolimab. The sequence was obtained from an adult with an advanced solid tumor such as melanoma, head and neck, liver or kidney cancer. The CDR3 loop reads CASMGSQETQYF. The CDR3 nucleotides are TGTGCCAGTATGGGCAGCCAAGAGACCCAGTACTTC.